This is a list of T cell receptor beta chains from one sample in a study of blood T cell repertoires in COVID-19. Profiled with immunoSEQ multiplex PCR; TCRdb holds only in-frame clones, not every one. Here the sample spans 250,000 to 350,000 clones, approximately 90% being singletons. The sequenced material came from peripheral blood. Every receptor here comes from a woman in her twenties or thirties with COVID-19, enrolled during active disease. The CDR3 runs from the conserved cysteine through the conserved F or W. The D gene is left open where the match is weak. Part of the rows lack a size; the others show once, few, many or a class for expanded clones.

DNA: TGTGCCAGCAGCTTAGAGGCTAGCAGTTATACGCAGTATTTT; CDR3: CASSLEASSYTQYF; size: NA; D: NA; V: TRBV7-3; J: TRBJ2-3
DNA: TGTGCCATCGGATCCCGCGGGACCCTATACAATGAGCAGTTCTTC; CDR3: CAIGSRGTLYNEQFF; size: NA; D: NA; V: TRBV10-3; J: TRBJ2-1
DNA: TGTGCCAGCAGTGGGGGCGGGACAGGGGAGGTCTACGAGCAGTACTTC; CDR3: CASSGGGTGEVYEQYF; size: NA; D: TRBD1; V: TRBV28; J: TRBJ2-7
DNA: TGTGCCAGCAGCGTAGGGGCGGGGTACGAGCAGTACTTC; CDR3: CASSVGAGYEQYF; size: few; D: NA; V: TRBV7-2; J: TRBJ2-7
DNA: TGTGCCACCAGTGATTTGAAGGGGGCGAACGAGCAGTACTTC; CDR3: CATSDLKGANEQYF; size: NA; D: TRBD1; V: TRBV24-1; J: TRBJ2-7
DNA: TGTGCCAGCAGCTTAGGCAGATATAATTCACCCCTCCACTTT; CDR3: CASSLGRYNSPLHF; size: NA; D: NA; V: TRBV7-9; J: TRBJ1-6
DNA: TGTGCCAGTAGTAGTGACAGGGGGCCCAATCAGCCCCAGCATTTT; CDR3: CASSSDRGPNQPQHF; size: NA; D: TRBD1; V: TRBV19; J: TRBJ1-5
DNA: TGTGCCAGTAGTCAACAGGGGGAAGTCGGGGAGCTGTTTTTT; CDR3: CASSQQGEVGELFF; size: NA; D: TRBD1; V: TRBV19; J: TRBJ2-2
DNA: TGTGCCAGCAGCTTAGCGGTCGCGGGACAGGGTGAGCAGTACTTC; CDR3: CASSLAVAGQGEQYF; size: NA; D: TRBD1; V: TRBV7-2; J: TRBJ2-7
DNA: TGCGCCAGCAGCTTGGTTCTAGCGAATGAGCAGTACTTC; CDR3: CASSLVLANEQYF; size: NA; D: NA; V: TRBV5-1; J: TRBJ2-7
DNA: TGTGCCAGCAGCGTAGATGGAGCAGCTAGCACAGATACGCAGTATTTT; CDR3: CASSVDGAASTDTQYF; size: NA; D: NA; V: TRBV9; J: TRBJ2-3
DNA: TGTGCCAGCAGCGTAGGCAGCTCCTACGAGCAGTACTTC; CDR3: CASSVGSSYEQYF; size: NA; D: NA; V: TRBV9; J: TRBJ2-7
DNA: TGTGCCAGTTCATCTTCGAGAATAGTCACCGGGGAGCTGTTTTTT; CDR3: CASSSSRIVTGELFF; size: NA; D: NA; V: TRBV2; J: TRBJ2-2
DNA: TGTGCCAGCAGCTTAACGACTGGGAGTGAGCAGTTCTTC; CDR3: CASSLTTGSEQFF; size: NA; D: NA; V: TRBV7-3; J: TRBJ2-1
DNA: TGTGCCTGGAGTGTACTAGCGGGAGGCTACAATGAGCAGTTCTTC; CDR3: CAWSVLAGGYNEQFF; size: few; D: TRBD2; V: TRBV30; J: TRBJ2-1
DNA: TGTGCCATCAGTGTTGGACAGAGCAATCAGCCCCAGCATTTT; CDR3: CAISVGQSNQPQHF; size: NA; D: NA; V: TRBV10-3; J: TRBJ1-5
DNA: TGCGCCAGCAGCGAGGGGGTAGGCAATTCACCCCTCCACTTT; CDR3: CASSEGVGNSPLHF; size: NA; D: NA; V: TRBV5-1; J: TRBJ1-6
DNA: TGTGCCAGCAGCTTGCAGGACAGGGTTTTAAACACCATATATTTT; CDR3: CASSLQDRVLNTIYF; size: NA; D: TRBD1; V: TRBV5-6; J: TRBJ1-3
DNA: TGCAGCGCCGGGACAGGGCGTGAAAAACTGTTTTTT; CDR3: CSAGTGREKLFF; size: NA; D: TRBD1; V: TRBV29-1; J: TRBJ1-4
DNA: TGTGCCAGCAGGTCGGGACTAGCGGTTAACGGGGAGCTGTTTTTT; CDR3: CASRSGLAVNGELFF; size: NA; D: TRBD2; V: TRBV2; J: TRBJ2-2
DNA: TGCAGTGCTCAGATGAACACTGAAGCTTTCTTT; CDR3: CSAQMNTEAFF; size: NA; D: NA; V: TRBV20-1; J: TRBJ1-1
DNA: TGTGCCAGCAGTTTAGCAGGAATGGAGACCCAGTACTTC; CDR3: CASSLAGMETQYF; size: NA; D: NA; V: TRBV28; J: TRBJ2-5
DNA: TGCGCCAGCAGCCAAGATTTAAGAGCGGGAGTTTTTAATGAGCAGTTCTTC; CDR3: CASSQDLRAGVFNEQFF; size: NA; D: TRBD2; V: TRBV4-3; J: TRBJ2-1
DNA: TGTGCCACCAGTGATACACAGGGTGATCAGCCCCAGCATTTT; CDR3: CATSDTQGDQPQHF; size: NA; D: NA; V: TRBV24-1; J: TRBJ1-5
DNA: TGTGCCAGCAGCCCCGGACTAGCGGGCTACGAGCAGTACTTC; CDR3: CASSPGLAGYEQYF; size: NA; D: TRBD2; V: TRBV3-1/TRBV3-2; J: TRBJ2-7
DNA: TGTGCCAGCAGCACACAGGGCCGAGGAGTAGCTTTCTTT; CDR3: CASSTQGRGVAFF; size: few; D: NA; V: TRBV7-9; J: TRBJ1-1